Below, 32 T cell receptor beta chains from the same sample are listed, as sequenced in a study of blood T cell repertoires in COVID-19. Sequencing used immunoSEQ multiplex PCR; TCRdb keeps in-frame clones, though not all of them. Of under 250,000 clones in the sample, approximately 80% were seen once. Sequencing input: PBMCs or T cells enriched from blood (not recorded which). Source of these receptors: a man aged 30 to 39 with acute COVID-19.

The J gene is TRBJ2-7, the V gene TRBV9; TRBD2 aligns across 7 bases. Germline V CDR1 and CDR2: SGDLS, YYNGEE. The CDR3 contains 14 residues. With V trimmed by 0 bases and J by 3 bases, 3 bases remained unmatched. The CDR3 DNA follows: TGTGCCAGCAGCGTAGGGGACTACGACTACGAGCAGTACTTC. Its protein product is CASSVGDYDYEQYF.

This chain joins TRBV6-5 and TRBJ1-1; D ambiguous. The germline V and J ends were trimmed by 0 bases and 3 bases, with 11 bases remaining between them. The CDR3 consists of 15 residues. Germline CDR1 reads MNHEY; CDR2 reads SVGAGI. The CDR3 nucleotides read TGTGCCAGCAGTTACTCGCCCAGTCAACACACTGAAGCTTTCTTT. Amino acids: CASSYSPSQHTEAFF.

This chain links TRBV28 with TRBJ1-6; D remains ambiguous. Trimming removed 4 bases at V and 3 bases at J, with 4 bases between. The CDR3 sequence is 13 residues long. Germline CDR1 is MDHEN and CDR2 is SYDVKM. The CDR3 reads CASSSNYNSPLHF. CDR3 nucleotides: TGTGCCAGCAGTTCAAACTATAATTCACCCCTCCACTTT.

The chain combines TRBV27 with TRBJ2-7; 10 bases map to TRBD2. Looked up from germline, CDR1 is MNHEY and CDR2 is SMNVEV (reference sequence). Trimming removed 6 bases from V and 2 bases from J; junction bases left unmatched: 7. The CDR3 is 15 amino acids. CDR3 amino acids: CASSRAAGGPYEQYF. CDR3 sequence (DNA): TGTGCCAGCAGCCGCGCAGCGGGGGGGCCCTACGAGCAGTACTTC.

The gene calls are TRBV6-1 and TRBJ1-5, with TRBD1 matching 8 bases. Germline CDR1 and CDR2: MNHNS and SASEGT. This CDR3 has 17 residues. The trim removed 3 bases at V and 0 bases at J, leaving 7 bases unmatched. The CDR3 DNA is TGTGCCAGCAGTGAGACCCAGGGGGCCTATAGCAATCAGCCCCAGCATTTT. Residues: CASSETQGAYSNQPQHF.

The V gene is TRBV12-3 or TRBV12-4, the J gene TRBJ1-1; weak D call: TRBD1 (6 bases). The V end was cut by 7 bases, the J end by 7 bases, with 13 bases between. This CDR3 spans 12 amino acids. The CDR3 spells CASTPGRGEAFF. The CDR3 DNA follows: TGTGCCAGCACCCCAGGCAGGGGTGAAGCTTTCTTT.

This chain connects TRBV12-5 to TRBJ2-1, with TRBD2 identical over 8 bases. The CDR3 consists of 14 residues. From germline, CDR1 is LGHNT and CDR2 FRNRAP. With V trimmed by 9 bases and J by 0 bases, 4 bases remained unmatched. In DNA form, the CDR3 reads TGTGCTAGCCAGCGGGGGAGCTCCTACAATGAGCAGTTCTTC. Protein sequence: CASQRGSSYNEQFF.

V usage is TRBV6-5 and J usage is TRBJ1-2; D gene uncertain. V was pared by 5 bases and J by 4 bases, with 8 bases between. The CDR3 runs 12 residues. Germline V lookup: CDR1 MNHEY, CDR2 SVGAGI. CDR3 residues: CASSRSSYGYTF. In DNA form, the CDR3 reads TGTGCCAGCAGTCGGTCAAGCTATGGCTACACCTTC.

This clone was seen only once. The chain joins TRBV10-3 to TRBJ2-5; unclear D gene. The CDR3 contains 14 residues. CDR1 is ENHRY and CDR2 is SYGVKD in the germline V gene. The germline V and J ends were trimmed by 0 bases and 2 bases, with 7 bases remaining between them. DNA of the CDR3: TGTGCCATCAGTGAGTCCGGTGCACAAGAGACCCAGTACTTC. Its protein product is CAISESGAQETQYF.

This clone showed up just a few times. The rearrangement joins TRBV5-1 to TRBJ1-3; TRBD1 matches at 8 bases. Germline assignment: CDR1 SGHRS and CDR2 YFSETQ. The V segment lost 3 bases and the J segment 0 bases; nucleotides outside the gene matches: 5. The CDR3 runs 16 residues. This CDR3 is CASSWGQASSGNTIYF. CDR3 sequence (DNA): TGCGCCAGCAGCTGGGGACAGGCCAGCTCTGGAAACACCATATATTTT.

The chain has TRBV3-1 (or the pseudogene TRBV3-2) and TRBJ1-1; D may be TRBD1 (5 bases). The V and J ends lost 1 base and 0 bases respectively, with 12 bases between them. The germline gives CDR1 LGHDT, CDR2 YNNKEL (reference sequence). The CDR3 is 16 amino acids. CDR3 protein: CASSQVGHFMNTEAFF. For the CDR3, the DNA is TGTGCCAGCAGCCAAGTTGGACATTTTATGAACACTGAAGCTTTCTTT.

The rearrangement links TRBV2 to TRBJ2-3, with unresolved D. The CDR3 contains 13 residues. Trimming pared 1 base from V and 2 bases from J, leaving 4 bases between. Germline V gene data show CDR1 as SNHLY and CDR2 as FYNNEI. Written as DNA, the CDR3 is TGTGCCAGCAGTGAAGTCCTCACAGATACGCAGTATTTT. Translating it yields CASSEVLTDTQYF. Using reference TRBV2 and TRBJ2-3 for the parts outside the CDR3, the full variable domain is EPEVTQTPSHQVTQMGQEVILRCVPISNHLYFYWYRQILGQKVEFLVSFYNNEISEKSEIFDDQFSVERPDGSNFTLKIRSTKLEDSAMYFCASSEVLTDTQYFGPGTRLTVL.

J is TRBJ1-1 and V is TRBV2; TRBD1 matches at 8 bases. Looked up from germline, CDR1 is SNHLY and CDR2 is FYNNEI. V trimming: 6 bases; J trimming: 2 bases; junction bases outside the gene matches: 11. The length of the CDR3 is 16 residues. The CDR3 is CASRRQGSNRNTEAFF. The CDR3 DNA follows: TGTGCCAGCAGGCGACAGGGGTCGAACCGTAACACTGAAGCTTTCTTT.

The rearrangement uses TRBV11-2 and TRBJ2-3; the match to TRBD2 covers 7 bases. Germline V gene lookup returns CDR1 SGHAT and CDR2 FQNNGV. The CDR3 spans 15 residues. V lost 4 bases to trimming and J lost 2 bases; unmatched junction nucleotides: 6. The CDR3 DNA sequence: TGTGCCAGCAGCTCAGGAGCGGGGTTCACAGATACGCAGTATTTT. Protein product: CASSSGAGFTDTQYF.

This clone appeared once. The chain joins TRBV28 to TRBJ1-4; D gene uncertain. Germline CDR1 MDHEN, CDR2 SYDVKM. Trimming removed 0 bases from V and 6 bases from J, with 5 bases in between. The CDR3 loop spans 13 amino acids. CDR3 sequence (DNA): TGTGCCAGCAGTTTATGGAGTTATGAAAAACTGTTTTTT. This gives the protein CASSLWSYEKLFF.

The chain uses TRBV3-1 (or the pseudogene TRBV3-2) and TRBJ2-7; tentative D call: TRBD2 (6 bases). Trimming cost V 1 base and J 4 bases, with 8 bases left between them. This CDR3 spans 13 amino acids. The germline V gene has CDR1 LGHDT and CDR2 YNNKEL (reference sequence). CDR3 sequence reads: CASSQVGGYEQYF. The CDR3 DNA reads as TGTGCCAGCAGCCAAGTGGGAGGTTACGAGCAGTACTTC.

CDR3 DNA: TGTGCCAGCAGACCGGAGGCGGTTAGCAATCAGCCCCAGCATTTT. As protein: CASRPEAVSNQPQHF. The chain employs TRBV2 and TRBJ1-5; D is ambiguous. This CDR3 contains 15 residues. V was trimmed by 6 bases and J by 0 bases, leaving 12 bases between them. From germline, CDR1 is SNHLY and CDR2 FYNNEI.

The chain carries TRBV28 and TRBJ2-5; 9 bases are shared with TRBD1. V lost 3 bases, J lost 2 bases, and 7 bases stayed unmatched. Germline V gives CDR1 MDHEN, CDR2 SYDVKM. The CDR3 contains 16 residues. CDR3 nucleotide sequence: TGTGCCAGCAGTTTCCAGACAGGGGGAAAACAAGAGACCCAGTACTTC. This gives the protein CASSFQTGGKQETQYF.

The V and J genes are TRBV10-3 and TRBJ2-2; TRBD1 aligns across 8 bases. CDR1 is ENHRY and CDR2 is SYGVKD in the germline V gene. The V segment lost 7 bases and the J segment 7 bases; nucleotides outside the gene matches: 5. The CDR3 consists of 13 residues. CDR3 nucleotides: TGTGCCATCAATCAGGGGGCGGACGGGGAGCTGTTTTTT. As protein: CAINQGADGELFF.

This clone showed up many times. Other DNA sequences from this sample encode an identical CDR3 as well. The V and J genes are TRBV11-2 and TRBJ1-2; possibly TRBD1 for D (5 bases). The CDR3 is 13 amino acids. Trimming pared 1 base from V and 2 bases from J, leaving 5 bases between. The germline CDR1 and CDR2 sequences are SGHAT and FQNNGV. The CDR3 loop is CASSLGGNYGYTF. CDR3 nucleotides: TGTGCCAGCAGCTTAGGGGGCAACTATGGCTACACCTTC.

The chain joins TRBV6-5 to TRBJ2-1; D perhaps matches TRBD1 (5 bases). This CDR3 region has 14 residues. V shed 6 bases and J shed 2 bases, with 11 bases lying between them. Germline lookup yields CDR1 MNHEY and CDR2 SVGAGI. This CDR3 reads CASSLSGPYNEQFF. The CDR3 DNA follows: TGTGCCAGCAGCCTCTCAGGGCCCTACAATGAGCAGTTCTTC.

The gene calls are TRBV4-1 and TRBJ1-5; tentatively, D is TRBD1 (6 bases). This CDR3 comprises 14 residues. CDR1 and CDR2 (germline): MGHRA, YSYEKL. Trimming cost V 4 bases and J 4 bases, with 11 bases left between them. DNA of the CDR3: TGCGCCAGCAGCCCGATACAGGGAAATCAGCCCCAGCATTTT. This codes for CASSPIQGNQPQHF.

This rearrangement joins TRBV7-2 to TRBJ2-4; the match to TRBD2 covers 15 bases. CDR1 SGHTA and CDR2 FQGNSA come from the germline V gene. This CDR3 has 18 residues. With V trimmed by 4 bases and J by 2 bases, 6 bases remained unmatched. CDR3 sequence (DNA): TGTGCCAGCAGCTCATGGACTAGCGGGGGGGCTACCAAAAACATTCAGTACTTC. Protein product: CASSSWTSGGATKNIQYF.

The chain recombines TRBV7-9 with TRBJ1-1; TRBD1 is a possible D gene (5 bases). The CDR3 consists of 13 residues. Per the germline V gene, CDR1 is SEHNR and CDR2 is FQNEAQ (reference sequence). The V end lost 5 bases, the J end lost 6 bases, and 13 bases lay between the germline ends. The CDR3 DNA is TGTGCCAGCAGCACTATGGGGCTACCTGAAGCTTTCTTT. It yields the protein CASSTMGLPEAFF.

This clone appeared a single time. This chain joins TRBV6-5 and TRBJ2-7; TRBD1 aligns across 11 bases. The CDR3 extends over 15 amino acids. V lost 0 bases and J lost 9; bases outside the gene matches: 7. CDR1 and CDR2 from the germline V gene are MNHEY and SVGAGI. This chain's CDR3 is CASSYSIAGQGGQYF. The DNA for the CDR3 is TGTGCCAGCAGTTACTCGATAGCGGGACAGGGGGGGCAGTACTTC.

The chain uses TRBV5-1 and TRBJ2-3; D perhaps matches TRBD2 (5 bases). V lost 3 bases and J 0 bases, leaving 11 bases between the germline ends. CDR3 length equals 15 residues. CDR1 is SGHRS, CDR2 YFSETQ, per germline. The CDR3, as DNA: TGCGCCAGCAGCTCCCTGGAGGTTAGCACAGATACGCAGTATTTT. It is translated as CASSSLEVSTDTQYF.

The rearrangement uses TRBV3-1 (or the pseudogene TRBV3-2) and TRBJ1-1; the match to TRBD1 covers 7 bases. The V gene end was trimmed by 1 base and the J gene end by 6 bases; junction bases not matched to a gene: 2. The germline CDR1 and CDR2 sequences are LGHDT and YNNKEL (reference sequence). CDR3 size: 13 residues. CDR3 in DNA: TGTGCCAGCAGCCAAGGAGGGGGCCCTGAAGCTTTCTTT. Translating it yields CASSQGGGPEAFF.

The V gene is TRBV6-5, the J gene TRBJ2-3, with TRBD2 identical over 9 bases. Germline-derived CDR1 and CDR2 are MNHEY and SVGAGI. The length of the CDR3 is 15 residues. The ends lost 6 bases at V and 8 bases at J; junction bases unmatched: 12. The CDR3: CASRVSGGLTGTQYF. CDR3 bases: TGTGCCAGCAGGGTTAGCGGGGGCCTGACGGGTACGCAGTATTTT.

The rearrangement joins TRBV6-5 to TRBJ1-2; 7 bases line up with TRBD1. The V gene end was trimmed by 0 bases and the J gene end by 8 bases; junction bases not matched to a gene: 6. CDR1 and CDR2 (germline): MNHEY, SVGAGI. The CDR3 totals 14 residues. This chain's CDR3 is CASSYSNPGQGYTF. CDR3 DNA sequence: TGTGCCAGCAGTTACTCTAATCCGGGACAGGGCTACACCTTC.

The chain joins TRBV5-6 to TRBJ2-7, with D perhaps matching TRBD2 (5 bases). V was trimmed by 2 bases and J by 7 bases, leaving 22 bases between them. Germline CDR1 SGHDT, CDR2 YYEEEE. The CDR3 length is 16 residues. CDR3 amino acids: CASSFWSGQRVVEQYF. The CDR3 DNA reads TGTGCCAGCAGCTTTTGGTCGGGCCAGAGGGTCGTAGAGCAGTACTTC.

V is TRBV18 and J is TRBJ1-1, with 9 nucleotides matching TRBD1. Per germline, CDR1 KGHSH and CDR2 LQKENI. V shed 3 bases, J shed 5 bases, and the junction held 10 bases outside the gene matches. The CDR3 contains 16 residues. The CDR3 coding sequence is TGTGCCAGCTCACCGTCGGTGGGACAGGGAGGGACTGAAGCTTTCTTT. This encodes CASSPSVGQGGTEAFF.

The chain joins TRBV7-3 to TRBJ2-2; D may be TRBD1 (5 bases). The germline V and J ends were trimmed by 3 bases and 8 bases, with 10 bases remaining between them. The CDR3 is 13 residues long. The germline CDR1 and CDR2 sequences are SGHTA and FQGTGA. The CDR3 coding sequence is TGTGCCAGCAGCTTCCAGGGCCAGGGGGAGCTGTTTTTT. It codes for CASSFQGQGELFF.